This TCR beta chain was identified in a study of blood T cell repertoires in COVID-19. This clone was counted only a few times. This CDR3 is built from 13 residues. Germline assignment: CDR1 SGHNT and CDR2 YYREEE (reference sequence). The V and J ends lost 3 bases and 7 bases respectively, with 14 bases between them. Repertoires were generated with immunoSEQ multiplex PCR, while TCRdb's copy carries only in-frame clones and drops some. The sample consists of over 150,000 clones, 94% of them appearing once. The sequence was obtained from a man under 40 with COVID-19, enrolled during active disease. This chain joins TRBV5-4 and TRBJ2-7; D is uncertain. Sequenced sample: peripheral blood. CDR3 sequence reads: CASSSAGFREQYF. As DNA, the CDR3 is TGTGCCAGCAGCTCAGCAGGATTCCGGGAGCAGTACTTC.